This T cell receptor beta chain came from a study of shared clonotypes between healthy human individuals. Study-level information: The study used three CD4 naive, three CD4 memory, two CD8 naive and one CD8 memory plate per donor.

Findings and limits, study-wide: Naive subsets typically showed greater estimated richness than memory subsets. Deeper or shallower sequencing was expected to change how clonotypes are shared among donors.

Replicate sorted-subset PCRs were loaded with around 0.2 ug DNA, about 30,000 T cell genomes. Assay: immunoSEQ multiplex PCR; the TCRdb copy retains only in-frame clones and omits some. Of about 580,000 clones in the sample, roughly 98% were seen once. With respect to this clone: What it recognizes is unknown.

Trimming took 0 bases from V and 4 from J; bases not matched to a gene: 14. Per germline, CDR1 MGHRA and CDR2 YSYEKL. There are 18 residues in the CDR3. Naive CD8 populations comprised CD45RO-negative cells positively selected for CCR7, excluding terminally differentiated effector memory CD45RA+ cells. The V call is TRBV4-1, the J call TRBJ2-5, with TRBD2 matching over 7 bases. Sequencing was performed on naive CD8+ T cells sorted from blood. The sequence was collected from a man younger than 45 in good health. In nucleotides, the CDR3 is TGCGCCAGCAGCCAAGATCAGGTGGCGGGAGAGGATGGAGAGACCCAGTACTTC. It yields the protein CASSQDQVAGEDGETQYF.